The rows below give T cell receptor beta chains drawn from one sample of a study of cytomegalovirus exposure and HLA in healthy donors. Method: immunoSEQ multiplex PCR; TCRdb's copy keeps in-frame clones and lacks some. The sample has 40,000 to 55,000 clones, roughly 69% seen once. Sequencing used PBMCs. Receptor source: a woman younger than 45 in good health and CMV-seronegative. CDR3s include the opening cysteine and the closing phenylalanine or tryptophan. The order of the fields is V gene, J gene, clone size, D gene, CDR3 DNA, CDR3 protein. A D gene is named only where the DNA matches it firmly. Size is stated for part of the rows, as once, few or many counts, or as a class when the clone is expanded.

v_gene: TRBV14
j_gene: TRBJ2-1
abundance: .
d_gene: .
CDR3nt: TGTGCCAGCAGCTTAATAGGAGAAGAACATGAGCAGTTCTTC
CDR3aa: CASSLIGEEHEQFF

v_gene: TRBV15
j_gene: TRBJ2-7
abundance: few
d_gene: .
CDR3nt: TGTGCCACCAGCAGAGATATGCCGAGCTCCTACGAGCAGTACTTC
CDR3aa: CATSRDMPSSYEQYF

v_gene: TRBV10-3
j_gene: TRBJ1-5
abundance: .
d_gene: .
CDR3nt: TGTGCCATCAGTCCGGACAGACATCAGCCCCAGCATTTT
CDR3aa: CAISPDRHQPQHF

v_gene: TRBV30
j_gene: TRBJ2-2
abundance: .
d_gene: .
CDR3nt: TGTGCCTGGAGTGAGAGGGACACCGGGGAGCTGTTTTTT
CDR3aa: CAWSERDTGELFF

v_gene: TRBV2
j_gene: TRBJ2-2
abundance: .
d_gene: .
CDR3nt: TGTGCCAGCAGTGGGCTAGCCTACACCGGGGAGCTGTTTTTT
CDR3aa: CASSGLAYTGELFF

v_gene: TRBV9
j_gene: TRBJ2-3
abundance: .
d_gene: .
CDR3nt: TGTGCCAGCAGCGTAGTTGGGACTCGCACAGATACGCAGTATTTT
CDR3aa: CASSVVGTRTDTQYF

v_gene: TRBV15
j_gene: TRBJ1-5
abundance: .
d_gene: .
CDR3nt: TGTGCCACCACCGATGGGGGTAGGGGGGGTTCCCAGCATTTT
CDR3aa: CATTDGGRGGSQHF

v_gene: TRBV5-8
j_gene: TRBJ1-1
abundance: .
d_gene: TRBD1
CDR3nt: TGTGCCAGCAGCTCACGTGGACAGGGACGGGCAGCTTTCTTT
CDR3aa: CASSSRGQGRAAFF

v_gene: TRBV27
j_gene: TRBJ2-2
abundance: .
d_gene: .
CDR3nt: TGTGCCAGTTCGGGGGTAAATACCGGGGAGCTGTTTTTT
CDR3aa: CASSGVNTGELFF

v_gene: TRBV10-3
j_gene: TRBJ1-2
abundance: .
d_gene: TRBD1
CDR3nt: TGTGCCATCAGTTTCGACAGGGGGGATGGCTACACCTTC
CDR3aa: CAISFDRGDGYTF

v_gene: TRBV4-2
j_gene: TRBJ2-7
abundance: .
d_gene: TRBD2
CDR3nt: TGTGCCAGCAGCCAAGGCAGACAGGACCCTGCGGGAGGGCCTCGAGAGCAGTACTTC
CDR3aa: CASSQGRQDPAGGPREQYF

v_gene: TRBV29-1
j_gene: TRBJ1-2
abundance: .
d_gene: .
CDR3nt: TGCAGCGTTGTGGGAGGGGATCATGGCTACACCTTC
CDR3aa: CSVVGGDHGYTF

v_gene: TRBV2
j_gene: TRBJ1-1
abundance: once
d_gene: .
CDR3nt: TGTGCCAGCAGTAGCCCGGTCCCTGAAGCTTTCTTT
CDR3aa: CASSSPVPEAFF

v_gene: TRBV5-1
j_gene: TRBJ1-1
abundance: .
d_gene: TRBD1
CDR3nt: TGCGCCAGCAGCCCATTCGGACAGGGGAACGCTGAAGCTTTCTTT
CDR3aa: CASSPFGQGNAEAFF

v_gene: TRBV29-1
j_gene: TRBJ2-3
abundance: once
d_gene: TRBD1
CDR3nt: TGCAGCGTTGAAGGGACAGGGGGCGGAGCAGATACGCAGTATTTT
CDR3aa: CSVEGTGGGADTQYF

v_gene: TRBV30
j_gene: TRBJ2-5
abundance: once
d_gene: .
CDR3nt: TGTGCCTGGAGTTGGGCTACCCAAGAGACCCAGTACTTC
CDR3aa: CAWSWATQETQYF

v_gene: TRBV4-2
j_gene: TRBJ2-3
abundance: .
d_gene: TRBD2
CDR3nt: TGTGCCAGCAGCCCGATAGCGGGGACTAGCACAGATACGCAGTATTTT
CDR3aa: CASSPIAGTSTDTQYF

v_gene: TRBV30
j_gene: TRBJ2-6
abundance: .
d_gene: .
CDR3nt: TGTGCCTGGAGTGTACAGCCCTCTGGGGCCAACGTCCTGACTTTC
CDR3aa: CAWSVQPSGANVLTF

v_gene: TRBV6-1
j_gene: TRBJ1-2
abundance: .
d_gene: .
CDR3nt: TGTGCCAGCAGTGCTCTGACAGTCAACTATGGCTACACCTTC
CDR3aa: CASSALTVNYGYTF

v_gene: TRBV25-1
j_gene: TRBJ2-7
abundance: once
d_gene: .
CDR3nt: TGTGCCAGCACCTCCAGCAAGTTCTGGAGCGAGCAGTACTTC
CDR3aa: CASTSSKFWSEQYF

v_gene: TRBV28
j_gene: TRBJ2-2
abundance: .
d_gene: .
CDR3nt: TGTGCCAGCAGCCCGTTGACAGACAACACCGGGGAGCTGTTTTTT
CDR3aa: CASSPLTDNTGELFF

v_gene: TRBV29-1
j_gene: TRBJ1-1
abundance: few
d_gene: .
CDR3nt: TGCAGCGGTCAGGATACTGAAGCTTTCTTT
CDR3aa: CSGQDTEAFF

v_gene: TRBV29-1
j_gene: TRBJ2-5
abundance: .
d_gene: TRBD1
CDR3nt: TGCAGCGTTAGAGGGGACAGGGATACCGGGGATTTCTGGGGAGAGACCCAGTACTTC
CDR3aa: CSVRGDRDTGDFWGETQYF

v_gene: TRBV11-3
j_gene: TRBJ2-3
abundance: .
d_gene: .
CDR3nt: TGTGCCAGCAGCTTGGGGCGGTCCACAGATACGCAGTATTTT
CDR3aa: CASSLGRSTDTQYF

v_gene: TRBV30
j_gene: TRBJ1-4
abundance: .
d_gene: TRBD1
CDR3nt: TGTGCCTGGAACAGGGGAACTAATGAAAAACTGTTTTTT
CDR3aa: CAWNRGTNEKLFF